Below, 5 T cell receptor beta chains from the same sample are listed, as sequenced in a study of T-cell memory formation after mild COVID-19. TCRdb ran MiXCR on the 5' RACE reads and lists one entry per CDR3 protein. In the table there are about 340,000 distinct CDR3 sequences, 10% to 15% of which are singletons. Source material: PBMCs or a T cell subset sorted from them (not recorded which). The receptor source for this set is a man aged 18 to 29 who had mild COVID-19 (a few samples of this study predate the infection). Cell type and time point are not known.

This chain links TRBV6-1 with TRBJ1-1, with unresolved D. Germline loops: CDR1 MNHNS, CDR2 SASEGT. CDR3 size: 13 residues. V was cut by 0 bases and J by 8 bases, with 10 bases left in between. The CDR3: CASSEALLSEAFF. Written as DNA, the CDR3 is TGTGCCAGCAGTGAAGCGCTGTTATCCGAAGCTTTCTTT.

V and J are TRBV5-1 and TRBJ2-5, with D possibly matching TRBD1 (6 bases). The V end lost 4 bases, the J end lost 2 bases, and 15 bases lay between the germline ends. CDR3 length: 15 residues. Germline CDR1 is SGHRS and CDR2 is YFSETQ. The CDR3 DNA follows: TGCGCCAGCAGCCCGGTCCTAGGGGGACAAGAGACCCAGTACTTC. Its translation: CASSPVLGGQETQYF.

This clonotype has only a few counts. This chain links TRBV12-3 or TRBV12-4 with TRBJ2-3, with 10 bases aligning to TRBD2. CDR3 length: 14 residues. V was pared by 7 bases and J by 8 bases, with 9 bases of the junction left unmatched. This chain's CDR3 is CASTPGTSVGTQYF. CDR3 nucleotide sequence: TGTGCCAGCACCCCCGGGACTAGCGTCGGTACGCAGTATTTT.

This sequence joins TRBV5-4 and TRBJ2-5; the match to TRBD2 covers 8 bases. The CDR3 has 14 amino acids. The V gene's germline CDR1 is SGHNT and CDR2 YYREEE (reference sequence). J lost 3 bases, V lost 1 base, and 2 bases had no gene match. CDR3 in amino acids: CASSLPLAEETQYF. The CDR3 DNA sequence: TGTGCCAGCAGCTTGCCACTAGCGGAAGAGACCCAGTACTTC. Variable domain in full (rest from reference TRBV5-4 and TRBJ2-5): ETGVTQSPTHLIKTRGQQVTLRCSSQSGHNTVSWYQQALGQGPQFIFQYYREEENGRGNFPPRFSGLQFPNYSSELNVNALELDDSALYLCASSLPLAEETQYFGPGTRLLVL.

The chain couples TRBV4-1 to TRBJ1-1; unclear D gene. Trimming took 1 base from V and 6 from J, leaving 18 bases between them. CDR3 length: 16 residues. CDR1 is MGHRA and CDR2 is YSYEKL in the germline V gene. CDR3 coding DNA: TGCGCCAGCAGCCAAGCCAAAGGCGTGACGGTCGCTGAAGCTTTCTTT. This codes for CASSQAKGVTVAEAFF.